The 27 T cell receptor beta chains in this list originate from one sample, sequenced in a study of cytomegalovirus exposure and HLA in healthy donors. PCR primers comprised 60 Vbeta and 13 Jbeta primers. Only in-frame clones appear in the TCRdb table, and some are missing; sequencing was by immunoSEQ multiplex PCR. The profile shows 150,000 to 200,000 clones, more than 65% of them singletons. Sequencing was done on a sample of PBMCs. The receptors shown here come from a man aged 35 to 55 in good health and CMV-seropositive.

This clone was seen only a few times. The rearrangement links TRBV7-6 to TRBJ2-7; TRBD2 aligns across 8 bases. Germline CDR1 reads SGHVS; CDR2 reads FNYEAQ. The CDR3 runs 16 residues. The ends lost 1 base at V and 0 bases at J; junction bases unmatched: 5. The CDR3: CASSLGAGVSSYEQYF. The CDR3, as DNA: TGTGCCAGCAGCTTAGGAGCGGGGGTAAGCTCCTACGAGCAGTACTTC.

This chain connects TRBV5-6 to TRBJ1-4; 7 bases are a match to TRBD1. The junction had 1 base not matched to a gene; V was cut back by 2 bases and J by 3 bases. Germline-derived CDR1 and CDR2 are SGHDT and YYEEEE. The CDR3 runs to 14 residues. CDR3 sequence (DNA): TGTGCCAGCAGCTTCGGGACAGCTAATGAAAAACTGTTTTTT. Translated: CASSFGTANEKLFF.

CDR3 loop: CAWTVREDEQYF. The CDR3 coding sequence is TGTGCCTGGACGGTTAGGGAGGACGAGCAGTACTTC. This chain uses TRBV30 with TRBJ2-7, with D maybe TRBD2 (6 bases). Trimming shortened V by 4 bases and J by 5 bases, and 12 bases separated the two germline ends. This CDR3 is built from 12 residues. The germline V gene has CDR1 GTSNPN and CDR2 SVGIG (reference sequence).

The chain carries TRBV15 and TRBJ1-1; maybe TRBD1 (6 bases). The CDR3 is made up of 14 amino acids. The V gene lost 0 bases and the J gene lost 11 bases, with 16 bases spanning the gap. The V gene's germline CDR1 is LNHNV and CDR2 YYDKDF (reference sequence). The CDR3 coding sequence is TGTGCCACCAGCAGAGAAAGCCAGGGGAGAATCGCTTTCTTT. This sequence encodes CATSRESQGRIAFF.

The V and J genes are TRBV7-2 and TRBJ2-2, with 7 bases identical to TRBD2. The V and J ends lost 2 bases and 5 bases, in that order; junction bases with no gene match: 8. The CDR3 covers 16 residues. In germline, CDR1 is SGHTA, CDR2 FQGNSA. CDR3 coding DNA: TGTGCCAGCAGCTTATGGGCGGGAGTAGAGACCGGGGAGCTGTTTTTT. Translation gives CASSLWAGVETGELFF.

The V gene is TRBV6-1, the J gene TRBJ1-2; possibly TRBD1 for D (6 bases). With 5 bases removed from V and 3 bases from J, the gap between germline ends came to 13 bases. Germline V lookup: CDR1 MNHNS, CDR2 SASEGT. This CDR3 region has 14 residues. The CDR3 sequence: CASSKRTADYGYTF. CDR3 DNA sequence: TGTGCCAGCAGTAAGAGGACAGCGGACTATGGCTACACCTTC.

Details on this clone: The junction differs from germline at one of its ends, possibly a read error. The V gene is TRBV4-3, the J gene TRBJ2-6; a weak D match, TRBD2 (6 bases). In germline, CDR1 is LGHNA, CDR2 YSLEER. The CDR3 consists of 14 residues. The chain's CDR3 is CASSQDRGVNVLTF. In DNA, the CDR3 is TGCGCCAGCAGCCAAGATCGCGGGGTCAACGTCCTGACTTTC.

This chain joins TRBV6-5 and TRBJ2-7; 10 bases line up with TRBD2. J gave up 6 bases and V 0 bases, and 5 bases lay outside the gene matches. Looked up from germline, CDR1 is MNHEY and CDR2 is SVGAGI. The CDR3 runs to 15 residues. CDR3 bases: TGTGCCAGCAGTTACTCGGCTAGCGGGAGCGCCGAGCAGTACTTC. It codes for CASSYSASGSAEQYF.

The chain uses TRBV5-5 and TRBJ2-7; 9 nucleotides line up with TRBD1. Trimming removed 2 bases from V and 2 bases from J; junction bases left unmatched: 2. Germline V lookup: CDR1 SGHKS, CDR2 YYEKEE (reference sequence). There are 14 residues in the CDR3. The CDR3 loop reads CASSFGDRAYEQYF. DNA for the CDR3: TGTGCCAGCAGCTTTGGGGACAGGGCCTACGAGCAGTACTTC.

This chain connects TRBV18 to TRBJ2-7, with 10 bases fitting TRBD1. CDR3 length equals 14 residues. CDR1 is KGHSH, CDR2 LQKENI, per germline. Germline trimming cut 4 bases from V and 3 bases from J; bases unmatched to any gene: 3. CDR3 sequence reads: CASSLDRGDYEQYF. CDR3 nucleotide sequence: TGTGCCAGCTCACTGGACAGGGGGGACTACGAGCAGTACTTC.

The chain links TRBV15 to TRBJ1-2; D gene ambiguous. Germline V CDR1 and CDR2: LNHNV, YYDKDF (reference sequence). Between the trimmed V and J ends, which lost 1 base and 0 bases, there was a span of 6 bases. This CDR3 is built from 14 residues. The CDR3 protein is CATSRVSSNYGYTF. The CDR3 DNA is TGTGCCACCAGCAGAGTGTCATCTAACTATGGCTACACCTTC.

CDR3 residues: CATSKGGPDRFGEQFF. Here the CDR3 DNA reads TGTGCCACCAGCAAGGGAGGACCCGACCGATTTGGTGAGCAGTTCTTC. V and J are TRBV15 and TRBJ2-1, with D perhaps TRBD2 (6 bases). This CDR3 spans 16 amino acids. Germline values: CDR1 LNHNV, CDR2 YYDKDF (reference sequence). The ends were cut back, 4 bases at V and 9 bases at J, with 22 bases in the middle.

The chain links TRBV2 to TRBJ2-7; TRBD2 is a possible D gene (5 bases). Trimming removed 7 bases from V and 5 bases from J, with 18 bases in between. Germline CDR1 reads SNHLY; CDR2 reads FYNNEI. The length of the CDR3 is 14 residues. CDR3 loop: CASNQARRVHEQYF. The CDR3 region has the DNA TGTGCCAGCAACCAAGCTAGGCGGGTCCACGAGCAGTACTTC.

CDR3 in amino acids: CASSLLDRGLDTQYF. In DNA form, the CDR3 reads TGCGCCAGCAGCCTATTGGACAGGGGGCTTGATACGCAGTATTTT. The chain recombines TRBV5-1 with TRBJ2-3, with TRBD1 identical over 11 bases. Losses at the gene ends were 4 bases for V and 6 bases for J; bases not matched to a gene: 7. Germline V gene sequence: CDR1 SGHRS, CDR2 YFSETQ. The CDR3 is made up of 15 amino acids.

On this clone: This CDR3 is also generated by other DNA sequences in the sample. The V gene is TRBV28, the J gene TRBJ1-1; 10 nucleotides line up with TRBD1. Unmatched junction bases numbered 3, after V lost 4 bases and J lost 4 bases. The CDR3 consists of 14 residues. Germline lookup yields CDR1 MDHEN and CDR2 SYDVKM. The CDR3 DNA sequence: TGTGCCAGCAGTTCAGGACAGGGGGGCACTGAAGCTTTCTTT. It specifies CASSSGQGGTEAFF.

This clone was found a few times. The rearrangement joins TRBV4-2 to TRBJ1-1, with TRBD1 matching over 10 bases. Germline-derived CDR1 and CDR2 are LGHNA and YNFKEQ. V shed 4 bases and J 1 base; nucleotides not matched to a gene: 6. The CDR3 sequence is 16 residues long. The CDR3 protein is CASSRGTGVGNTEAFF. DNA for the CDR3: TGTGCCAGCAGCCGGGGGACAGGGGTGGGGAACACTGAAGCTTTCTTT.

The chain employs TRBV5-4 and TRBJ2-3, with 12 bases matching TRBD2. This CDR3 region has 16 residues. V dropped 0 bases and J dropped 1; count of bases not matched to a gene: 0. Germline CDR1 is SGHNT and CDR2 is YYREEE (reference sequence). DNA of the CDR3: TGTGCCAGCAGCTTGGGACTAGCGGGGGGCACAGATACGCAGTATTTT. Amino acids: CASSLGLAGGTDTQYF.

V gene TRBV2 combines with J gene TRBJ1-2; 8 bases map to TRBD1. Germline trimming cut 4 bases from V and 6 bases from J; bases unmatched to any gene: 4. CDR1 is SNHLY and CDR2 is FYNNEI in the germline V gene. This CDR3 comprises 13 residues. CDR3 DNA: TGTGCCAGCAGTGTGGACAGGGATGATGGCTACACCTTC. As protein: CASSVDRDDGYTF.

This clone has a handful of counts. V is TRBV2 and J is TRBJ2-7; 8 bases fit TRBD1. V gave up 7 bases and J gave up 7 bases; unmatched junction bases: 9. The CDR3 is made up of 13 amino acids. The V gene's germline CDR1 is SNHLY and CDR2 FYNNEI. CDR3 DNA sequence: TGTGCCAGCAAAAGACAGGGGACGGAAGAGCAGTACTTC. It encodes CASKRQGTEEQYF.

The chain is built from TRBV28 and TRBJ2-7, with D perhaps matching TRBD1 (5 bases). Germline V gene sequence: CDR1 MDHEN, CDR2 SYDVKM. CDR3 length: 16 amino acids. Trimming took off 2 bases at V and 5 bases at J, with 19 bases between the two ends. The CDR3 sequence: CASSLMQGPWSDEQYF. The CDR3 nucleotides read TGTGCCAGCAGTTTAATGCAGGGCCCATGGTCCGACGAGCAGTACTTC.

The rearrangement links TRBV28 to TRBJ1-2; D remains unclear. The CDR3 is 15 amino acids. Germline-derived CDR1 and CDR2 are MDHEN and SYDVKM. V was clipped by 7 bases and J by 1 base, with 16 bases between them. The CDR3 DNA follows: TGTGCCAGCATGGGCACCCGTACCCTTAACTATGGCTACACCTTC. It codes for CASMGTRTLNYGYTF.

The chain recombines TRBV11-2 with TRBJ2-1; 7 positions agree with TRBD2. Germline lookup yields CDR1 SGHAT and CDR2 FQNNGV. V lost 4 bases, J lost 6 bases, and 9 bases stayed unmatched. The CDR3 has 15 amino acids. The CDR3 protein is CASSSSAGMGNEQFF. Written as DNA, the CDR3 is TGTGCCAGCAGCTCATCAGCGGGAATGGGCAATGAGCAGTTCTTC.

V gene TRBV28 combines with J gene TRBJ1-1; no definite D call. V lost 2 bases to trimming and J lost 11 bases, with 12 bases between them. Germline CDR1 and CDR2: MDHEN and SYDVKM. This CDR3 is built from 12 residues. The CDR3 coding sequence is TGTGCCAGCAGTTTAGATCACCGAGGGGCTTTCTTT. This encodes CASSLDHRGAFF.

J is TRBJ1-2 and V is TRBV11-2; a possible D gene is TRBD1 (5 bases). Germline lookup yields CDR1 SGHAT and CDR2 FQNNGV. V was clipped by 5 bases and J by 2 bases, with 6 bases between them. The CDR3 loop spans 12 amino acids. CDR3 nucleotide sequence: TGTGCCAGCAGCCACAGGAACTATGGCTACACCTTC. This gives the protein CASSHRNYGYTF. The full variable domain, rest sourced from reference TRBV11-2 and TRBJ1-2, is EAGVAQSPRYKIIEKRQSVAFWCNPISGHATLYWYQQILGQGPKLLIQFQNNGVVDDSQLPKDRFSAERLKGVDSTLKIQPAKLEDSAVYLCASSHRNYGYTFGSGTRLTVV.

The CDR3 DNA sequence: TGCGCCAGCAGCTCCCCCTATCAGGGGAACACTGAAGCTTTCTTT. Translated, it gives CASSSPYQGNTEAFF. The chain has TRBV5-1 and TRBJ1-1; perhaps TRBD1 as D (5 bases). Germline CDR1 and CDR2: SGHRS and YFSETQ. There are 15 residues in the CDR3. V was cut by 3 bases and J by 1 base, with 13 bases left in between.

The chain carries TRBV19 and TRBJ2-1; 9 bases align to TRBD2. Germline trimming cut 1 base from V and 7 bases from J; bases unmatched to any gene: 5. The CDR3 is made up of 15 amino acids. Per the germline V gene, CDR1 is LNHDA and CDR2 is SQIVND (reference sequence). This CDR3 reads CASSIGAGGPNEQFF. The CDR3 region has the DNA TGTGCCAGTAGTATAGGGGCGGGGGGGCCGAATGAGCAGTTCTTC.

The V and J genes are TRBV6-1 and TRBJ1-6; D not certain. CDR1 and CDR2 (germline): MNHNS, SASEGT. Deletions cut 1 base from V and 5 bases from J, with 12 bases between. This CDR3 contains 16 residues. The CDR3 sequence: CASSEGFSIDNSPLHF. The CDR3 region has the DNA TGTGCCAGCAGTGAAGGCTTTAGTATTGATAATTCACCCCTCCACTTT.